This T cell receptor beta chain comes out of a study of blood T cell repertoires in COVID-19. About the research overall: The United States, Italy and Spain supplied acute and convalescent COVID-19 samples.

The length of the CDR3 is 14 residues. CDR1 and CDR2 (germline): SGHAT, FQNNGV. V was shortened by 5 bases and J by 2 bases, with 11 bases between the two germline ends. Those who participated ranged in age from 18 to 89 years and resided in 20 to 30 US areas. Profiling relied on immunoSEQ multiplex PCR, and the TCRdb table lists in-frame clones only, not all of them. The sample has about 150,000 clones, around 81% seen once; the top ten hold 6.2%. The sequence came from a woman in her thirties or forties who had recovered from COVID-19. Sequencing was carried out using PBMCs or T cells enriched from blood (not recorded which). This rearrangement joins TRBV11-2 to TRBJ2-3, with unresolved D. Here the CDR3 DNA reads TGTGCCAGCAGCCAAAAGACAACCACAGATACGCAGTATTTT. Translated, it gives CASSQKTTTDTQYF. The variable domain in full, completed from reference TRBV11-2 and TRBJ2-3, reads EAGVAQSPRYKIIEKRQSVAFWCNPISGHATLYWYQQILGQGPKLLIQFQNNGVVDDSQLPKDRFSAERLKGVDSTLKIQPAKLEDSAVYLCASSQKTTTDTQYFGPGTRLTVL.